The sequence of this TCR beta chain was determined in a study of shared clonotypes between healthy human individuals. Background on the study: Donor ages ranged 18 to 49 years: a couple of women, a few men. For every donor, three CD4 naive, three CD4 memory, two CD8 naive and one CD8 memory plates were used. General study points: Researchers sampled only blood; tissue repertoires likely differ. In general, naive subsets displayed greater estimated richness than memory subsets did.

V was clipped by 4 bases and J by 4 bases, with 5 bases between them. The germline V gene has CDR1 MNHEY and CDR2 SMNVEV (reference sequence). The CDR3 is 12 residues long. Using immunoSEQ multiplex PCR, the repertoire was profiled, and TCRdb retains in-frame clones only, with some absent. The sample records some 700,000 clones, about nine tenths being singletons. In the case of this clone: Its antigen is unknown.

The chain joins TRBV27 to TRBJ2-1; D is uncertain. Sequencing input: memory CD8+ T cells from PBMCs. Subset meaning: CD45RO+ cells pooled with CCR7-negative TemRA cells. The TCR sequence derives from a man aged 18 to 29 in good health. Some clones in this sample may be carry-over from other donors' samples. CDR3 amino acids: CASSYRYNEQFF. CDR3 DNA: TGTGCCAGCAGTTATCGATACAATGAGCAGTTCTTC.